This T cell receptor beta chain was identified during a study of blood T cell repertoires in COVID-19. Source study methods: Counts of nucleated cells, estimated from reference gene primer amplification, were obtained. Profiling relied on immunoSEQ multiplex PCR, and the TCRdb table lists in-frame clones only, not all of them. The D gene and trimming were derived from the DNA, and the V and J assignments and clone size from that table. The sample has approximately 300,000 clones; under 95% are singletons. In germline, CDR1 is SNHLY, CDR2 FYNNEI. The V segment lost 2 bases and the J segment 8 bases; nucleotides outside the gene matches: 4. This CDR3 region has 13 residues.

The chain uses TRBV2 and TRBJ1-1; 8 bases fit TRBD1. This clonotype originated in a woman aged 30 to 39 who had recovered from COVID-19. Sample: PBMCs or T cells enriched from blood (not recorded which). The CDR3 nucleotides are TGTGCCAGCAGTGAACAGGGGGCAAAAGAAGCTTTCTTT. This gives the protein CASSEQGAKEAFF.